The clone carrying this TCR beta chain was found a few times. In the same sample, other DNA sequences code for this CDR3. This record comes from a study of PD-L1 blockade in urothelial cancer. Sequencing used immunoSEQ multiplex PCR; TCRdb keeps in-frame clones, though not all of them. This sample has roughly 39,000 clones; approximately 90% occur once, and the top ten carry about 2%. V lost 5 bases, J lost 8 bases, and 13 bases stayed unmatched. The CDR3 extends over 15 amino acids. The germline gives CDR1 MNHEY, CDR2 SMNVEV (reference sequence). The sample in question was PBMCs, obtained around atezolizumab (anti-PD-L1) treatment. The chain combines TRBV27 with TRBJ1-2, with 8 bases matching TRBD1. The receptor comes from a man aged 55 to 70 with urothelial cancer. This CDR3 reads CASSPLLGQEGGYTF. For the CDR3, the DNA is TGTGCCAGCAGTCCACTCCTGGGACAGGAGGGAGGCTACACCTTC.